What follows are 17 T cell receptor beta chains derived from one specimen sequenced in a study of response to subunit inactivated influenza vaccine. TCRdb re-derived calls from the RT-PCR reads in MiXCR, one entry per CDR3 protein. Seen here are almost 250,000 distinct CDR3 sequences, more than 10% observed once, and the top ten hold more than 7%. Here the sequenced sample was non-naive T cells sorted from PBMCs, taken around 15 days before vaccination. The source of these receptors is a man aged 50 to 60 who received an inactivated influenza vaccine.

This sequence joins TRBV2 and TRBJ2-7; 8 nucleotides align to TRBD1. The CDR3 consists of 15 residues. Germline V gene sequence: CDR1 SNHLY, CDR2 FYNNEI. The V segment lost 4 bases and the J segment 6 bases; nucleotides outside the gene matches: 11. The CDR3 loop is CASSVFTGGSSEQYF. The CDR3 nucleotides read TGTGCCAGCAGTGTTTTTACAGGGGGATCTAGCGAGCAGTACTTC. The complete variable domain, with remaining parts taken from reference TRBV2 and TRBJ2-7, reads EPEVTQTPSHQVTQMGQEVILRCVPISNHLYFYWYRQILGQKVEFLVSFYNNEISEKSEIFDDQFSVERPDGSNFTLKIRSTKLEDSAMYFCASSVFTGGSSEQYFGPGTRLTVT.

This clonotype has more than one count but fewer than ten. The rearrangement uses TRBV15 and TRBJ2-1; TRBD2 agrees at 9 bases. This CDR3 comprises 18 residues. Germline V gene data show CDR1 as LNHNV and CDR2 as YYDKDF (reference sequence). With V trimmed by 2 bases and J by 5 bases, 13 bases remained unmatched. DNA of the CDR3: TGTGCCACCAGCAGAAGGAGGGGCTCTAGCGGGACCCACAATGAGCAGTTCTTC. This translates into CATSRRRGSSGTHNEQFF. The full variable domain, completed using reference TRBV15 and TRBJ2-1, is DAMVIQNPRYQVTQFGKPVTLSCSQTLNHNVMYWYQQKSSQAPKLLFHYYDKDFNNEADTPDNFQSRRPNTSFCFLDIRSPGLGDTAMYLCATSRRRGSSGTHNEQFFGPGTRLTVL.

Comment on this clonotype: The junction does not match germline at one end; this may be a read error. The genes are TRBV5-7 and TRBJ2-1, with D maybe TRBD1 (5 bases). TRBV5-7 is reported as an ORF; its role is uncertain. This CDR3 is 13 amino acids long. The CDR3 loop reads CARSYGAYNEQFF. CDR3 in DNA: TGTGCCAGGAGCTATGGGGCGTACAATGAGCAGTTCTTC.

V is TRBV19 and J is TRBJ2-2; 15 bases match TRBD2. V was clipped by 6 bases and J by 3 bases; unmatched bases: 8. CDR3 length: 18 amino acids. Per germline, CDR1 LNHDA and CDR2 SQIVND (reference sequence). The CDR3 DNA reads as TGTGCCAGTAGCCCCGGACTAGCGGGGGGGCCGGACACCGGGGAGCTGTTTTTT. As protein: CASSPGLAGGPDTGELFF.

This clonotype occurred many times. The rearrangement uses TRBV29-1 and TRBJ1-4, with D tentatively TRBD1 (6 bases). V lost 6 bases and J lost 4, with 15 bases in between. The length of the CDR3 is 14 residues. The germline V gene has CDR1 SQVTM and CDR2 ANQGSEA. This CDR3 reads CSVRQAEVNEKLFF. Here the CDR3 DNA reads TGCAGCGTAAGACAGGCTGAAGTTAATGAAAAACTGTTTTTT. Full variable domain (outside the CDR3, taken from reference TRBV29-1 and TRBJ1-4): SAVISQKPSRDICQRGTSLTIQCQVDSQVTMMFWYRQQPGQSLTLIATANQGSEATYESGFVIDKFPISRPNLTFSTLTVSNMSPEDSSIYLCSVRQAEVNEKLFFGSGTQLSVL.

The genes are TRBV19 and TRBJ2-2; 8 positions match TRBD1. CDR1 LNHDA and CDR2 SQIVND come from the germline V gene (reference sequence). This CDR3 comprises 16 residues. V shed 8 bases and J 5 bases; nucleotides not matched to a gene: 13. CDR3 amino acids: CASCSIRGLTTGELFF. The CDR3 DNA reads TGTGCCAGTTGTTCGATCAGGGGGCTGACGACCGGGGAGCTGTTTTTT. Drawing the rest from reference TRBV19 and TRBJ2-2, the complete variable domain is DGGITQSPKYLFRKEGQNVTLSCEQNLNHDAMYWYRQDPGQGLRLIYYSQIVNDFQKGDIAEGYSVSREKKESFPLTVTSAQKNPTAFYLCASCSIRGLTTGELFFGEGSRLTVL.

The chain employs TRBV20-1 and TRBJ1-1, with D possibly TRBD1 on 5 matching bases. Per germline, CDR1 DFQATT and CDR2 SNEGSKA (reference sequence). The CDR3 loop spans 12 amino acids. Trimming stripped 6 bases from V and 4 bases from J, with 12 bases between. Here the CDR3 reads CSARQGSTEAFF. The CDR3 DNA sequence: TGCAGTGCCAGGCAGGGTTCCACTGAAGCTTTCTTT.

This clonotype has more than one count but fewer than ten. V gene TRBV20-1 combines with J gene TRBJ2-7; D call uncertain. The CDR3 totals 9 residues. Germline CDR1 DFQATT, CDR2 SNEGSKA (reference sequence). The V end was cut by 4 bases, the J end by 6 bases, with 4 bases between. This chain's CDR3 is CSANSEQYF. The CDR3 DNA is TGCAGTGCTAACTCCGAGCAGTACTTC.

This clonotype occurred many times. The chain employs TRBV5-1 and TRBJ2-1; 9 positions match TRBD2. The CDR3 has 16 amino acids. Trimming cost V 0 bases and J 5 bases; bases outside gene matches: 6. Looked up from germline, CDR1 is SGHRS and CDR2 is YFSETQ. CDR3 sequence (DNA): TGCGCCAGCAGCTTGGCCCCGACTAGCGGTAACAATGAGCAGTTCTTC. Residues: CASSLAPTSGNNEQFF.

This clonotype was counted many times. The chain links TRBV20-1 to TRBJ2-2; tentatively, D is TRBD2 (6 bases). The CDR3 sequence is 14 residues long. V lost 0 bases and J lost 6, with 11 bases in between. From germline, CDR1 is DFQATT and CDR2 SNEGSKA (reference sequence). In nucleotides, the CDR3 is TGCAGTGCTAGAGATCTGCGGGAAGCCGGGGAGCTGTTTTTT. Encoded protein: CSARDLREAGELFF.

This clonotype appeared a few times. As the CDR3 is not closed by the conserved phenylalanine or tryptophan, this likely results from a read error. The J gene is TRBJ1-4, the V gene TRBV10-3, with D hard to call. V gave up 3 bases and J gave up 0 bases, with 11 bases separating them. CDR3 length: 16 residues. The germline V gene encodes CDR1 ENHRY and CDR2 SYGVKD. The CDR3 DNA reads as TGTGCCATCAGTGAAGCGGGAACGGCAACTAATGAAAAACTGTTTTTG. Protein: CAISEAGTATNEKLFL.

This rearrangement joins TRBV10-1 to TRBJ2-7; TRBD1 aligns across 7 bases. CDR3 size: 15 residues. Looked up from germline, CDR1 is WNHNN and CDR2 is SYGVQD (reference sequence). V lost 0 bases and J lost 6; bases outside the gene matches: 8. Written as DNA, the CDR3 is TGCGCCAGCAGTGAGTCGAGACAGGGTTTTGGCGAGCAGTACTTC. It encodes CASSESRQGFGEQYF.

This clonotype was seen repeatedly, ten times or more. V is TRBV5-1 and J is TRBJ2-1; D unclear. Germline CDR1 SGHRS, CDR2 YFSETQ. V dropped 0 bases and J dropped 0 bases, with 13 bases sitting between them. CDR3 length equals 17 residues. The CDR3 DNA reads as TGCGCCAGCAGCTTGGTTCCCGCGGAAAGCTCCTACAATGAGCAGTTCTTC. Translated, it gives CASSLVPAESSYNEQFF. The full variable domain, its missing parts supplied by reference TRBV5-1 and TRBJ2-1, is KAGVTQTPRYLIKTRGQQVTLSCSPISGHRSVSWYQQTPGQGLQFLFEYFSETQRNKGNFPGRFSGRQFSNSRSEMNVSTLELGDSALYLCASSLVPAESSYNEQFFGPGTRLTVL.

The chain has TRBV19 and TRBJ1-5; the D is unclear. The V end lost 2 bases, the J end lost 2 bases, and 13 bases lay between the germline ends. Germline assignment: CDR1 LNHDA and CDR2 SQIVND (reference sequence). This CDR3 contains 16 residues. Here the CDR3 DNA reads TGTGCCAGTAGTATACCTCCTCGGGCGGGCAATCAGCCCCAGCATTTT. This codes for CASSIPPRAGNQPQHF.

This clonotype was observed a few times. The chain recombines TRBV27 with TRBJ1-2; D possibly corresponds to TRBD1 (6 bases). Germline values: CDR1 MNHEY, CDR2 SMNVEV (reference sequence). The CDR3 has 13 residues. V lost 7 bases to trimming and J lost 6 bases, with 15 bases between them. This CDR3 is CASTSYRVHGYTF. Written as DNA, the CDR3 is TGTGCCAGCACGAGTTACAGGGTACATGGCTACACCTTC.

This clonotype was observed many times. The chain has TRBV7-2 and TRBJ2-1; possibly TRBD2 for D (7 bases). Germline values: CDR1 SGHTA, CDR2 FQGNSA. The CDR3 spans 13 residues. Trimming stripped 5 bases from V and 12 bases from J, with 17 bases between. CDR3 nucleotides: TGTGCCAGCAGCCTGGGGGGGGCCAAGTCGCAGTTCTTC. Residues: CASSLGGAKSQFF.

The chain combines TRBV12-3 or TRBV12-4 with TRBJ2-7, with 7 bases that match TRBD2. The V and J ends lost 11 bases and 6 bases, in that order; junction bases with no gene match: 13. The CDR3 is 13 amino acids. CDR3 sequence: CAGGMFGGGEQYF. DNA for the CDR3: TGTGCCGGCGGTATGTTTGGCGGGGGCGAGCAGTACTTC.